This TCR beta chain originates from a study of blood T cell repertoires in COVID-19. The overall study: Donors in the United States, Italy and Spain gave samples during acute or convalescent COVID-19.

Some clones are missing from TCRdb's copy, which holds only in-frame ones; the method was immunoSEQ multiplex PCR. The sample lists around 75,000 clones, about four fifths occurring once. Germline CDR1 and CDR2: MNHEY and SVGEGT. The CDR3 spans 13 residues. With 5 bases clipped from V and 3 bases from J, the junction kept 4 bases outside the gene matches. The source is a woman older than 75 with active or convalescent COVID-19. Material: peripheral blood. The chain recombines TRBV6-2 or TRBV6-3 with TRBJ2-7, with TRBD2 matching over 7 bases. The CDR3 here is CASSRGLVYEQYF. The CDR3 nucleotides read TGTGCCAGCAGTCGAGGACTAGTCTACGAGCAGTACTTC.